This record looks at one T cell receptor (beta chain) sequence and its context. Its antigen is unidentified. This CDR3 has 16 residues. Between the trimmed V and J ends, which lost 4 bases and 4 bases, there was a span of 17 bases. CDR1 and CDR2 from the germline V gene are SGHNT and YYREEE (reference sequence). At cycle 4 day 1, cycle 7 day 1, and baseline, blood was sampled. TCRdb keeps only in-frame clones here, not all; method: immunoSEQ multiplex PCR. The table has about 40,000 clones, 85% to 90% seen once. The data are from a study of OX40 agonist ivuxolimab in advanced cancers. General study points: Also present in some nonresponders was a low level of normalized T-cell clonal expansion.

The input for sequencing was CD4+ or CD8+ T cells sorted from blood, taken in a trial of the OX40 agonist ivuxolimab. The sequence was collected from an adult with an advanced solid tumor such as melanoma, head and neck, liver or kidney cancer. The chain combines TRBV5-4 with TRBJ2-2; maybe TRBD2 (6 bases). This CDR3 is CASSPRTGGLTGELFF. The CDR3 nucleotides are TGTGCCAGCAGCCCCAGGACCGGGGGTCTCACCGGGGAGCTGTTTTTT.